This passage covers 8 T cell receptor beta chains from one sample sequenced in a study of blood T cell repertoires in COVID-19. Data came from immunoSEQ multiplex PCR; TCRdb stores just in-frame clones and leaves some out. The table lists 120,000 to 150,000 clones, around 90% of them singletons. The sequenced sample consisted of peripheral blood. Every receptor here comes from a woman of 80 years or more with acute or convalescent COVID-19.

V and J are TRBV5-1 and TRBJ2-7; 9 positions agree with TRBD2. This CDR3 contains 15 residues. Germline-derived CDR1 and CDR2 are SGHRS and YFSETQ. V dropped 4 bases and J dropped 0; count of bases not matched to a gene: 5. The DNA of the CDR3 is TGCGCCAGCAGCCGCGGGGGGGCTAGCTCCTACGAGCAGTACTTC. This codes for CASSRGGASSYEQYF.

The chain employs TRBV11-1 and TRBJ2-1, with a weak D call TRBD2 (7 bases). The CDR3 totals 16 residues. V was cut by 5 bases and J by 4 bases, with 18 bases left in between. CDR1 is SGHAT and CDR2 is FQDESV in the germline V gene (reference sequence). CDR3 residues: CASSPSSRGGYNEQFF. CDR3 coding DNA: TGTGCCAGCAGCCCCTCTAGTAGGGGGGGATACAATGAGCAGTTCTTC.

The chain employs TRBV2 and TRBJ1-5, with 7 positions matching TRBD1. Germline V gene sequence: CDR1 SNHLY, CDR2 FYNNEI. This CDR3 has 14 amino acids. The V gene end was trimmed by 4 bases and the J gene end by 5 bases; junction bases not matched to a gene: 5. The CDR3 nucleotides read TGTGCCAGCAGTGCAGGGGGACGAGATCAGCCCCAGCATTTT. Protein sequence: CASSAGGRDQPQHF.

The gene calls are TRBV6-4 and TRBJ1-2; 11 bases are a match to TRBD1. CDR3 length: 15 residues. The germline V gene has CDR1 MRHNA and CDR2 SNTAGT. Trimming cost V 3 bases and J 4 bases; bases outside gene matches: 4. The DNA for the CDR3 is TGTGCCAGCAGTGATGGGACAGGGGGATCCTATGGCTACACCTTC. Amino acids: CASSDGTGGSYGYTF.

The genes are TRBV5-4 and TRBJ1-1; D remains unclear. CDR1 is SGHNT and CDR2 is YYREEE in the germline V gene (reference sequence). The CDR3 runs to 16 residues. V shed 0 bases and J shed 5 bases, with 17 bases lying between them. The CDR3 loop is CASSLGEHSGRTEAFF. The CDR3 nucleotides are TGTGCCAGCAGCTTGGGGGAACACTCCGGGAGGACTGAAGCTTTCTTT.

This sequence joins TRBV19 and TRBJ1-4; D unclear. Trimming removed 5 bases at V and 2 bases at J, with 12 bases between. In germline, CDR1 is LNHDA, CDR2 SQIVND (reference sequence). This CDR3 contains 15 residues. The CDR3 is CASSPPGMTNEKLFF. The DNA for the CDR3 is TGTGCCAGTAGTCCCCCGGGGATGACTAATGAAAAACTGTTTTTT.

V and J are TRBV5-1 and TRBJ1-4; 11 bases agree with TRBD1. CDR1 is SGHRS, CDR2 YFSETQ, per germline. J gave up 12 bases and V 3 bases, and 10 bases lay outside the gene matches. The CDR3 runs 15 residues. The CDR3 region has the DNA TGCGCCAGCAGCTGGGCACCGGGACAGGGGGTCGAACTGTTTTTT. Residues: CASSWAPGQGVELFF. Full variable domain (missing parts from reference TRBV5-1 and TRBJ1-4): KAGVTQTPRYLIKTRGQQVTLSCSPISGHRSVSWYQQTPGQGLQFLFEYFSETQRNKGNFPGRFSGRQFSNSRSEMNVSTLELGDSALYLCASSWAPGQGVELFFGSGTQLSVL.

This clone was found once. V usage is TRBV5-1 and J usage is TRBJ1-4, with a weak D call TRBD1 (5 bases). Germline-derived CDR1 and CDR2 are SGHRS and YFSETQ. The CDR3 spans 15 residues. V was trimmed by 4 bases and J by 5 bases, leaving 15 bases between them. CDR3 in DNA: TGCGCCAGCAGCACAGCAGGGTCAAGAAATGAAAAACTGTTTTTT. Translating gives CASSTAGSRNEKLFF.